Below are 25 T cell receptor beta chains sequenced from a single sample in a study of radiotherapy plus CTLA-4 blockade in lung cancer. TCRdb keeps only in-frame clones here, not all; method: immunoSEQ multiplex PCR. The data show more than 95,000 clones, with approximately 72% seen just once and around 2.8% held by the top ten. Here the sequenced sample was peripheral blood, taken from a patient treated with radiotherapy plus ipilimumab. These receptors originate from a human donor with non-small cell lung cancer who had a partial response to radiotherapy plus ipilimumab. Some clones in this sample may be carry-over from other donors' samples.

Concerning this clone itself: One end of the junction varies from germline; a read error may be responsible. This chain joins TRBV7-2 and TRBJ2-3; 9 bases map to TRBD2. The CDR3 loop spans 12 amino acids. CDR1 is SGHTA, CDR2 FQGNSA, per germline. CDR3 DNA: TGTGCCAGCAGCACCCCTAGCGGGGCAAAACTTTTT. Its protein is CASSTPSGAKLF.

This chain joins TRBV5-5 and TRBJ1-3, with 11 nucleotides matching TRBD1. CDR1 and CDR2 from the germline V gene are SGHKS and YYEKEE (reference sequence). CDR3 size: 17 residues. V gave up 2 bases and J gave up 0 bases; unmatched junction bases: 4. CDR3 coding DNA: TGTGCCAGCAGCTTCGGGACAGGGGGGTCCTCTGGAAACACCATATATTTT. Protein product: CASSFGTGGSSGNTIYF.

The V call is TRBV5-4, the J call TRBJ2-3; the match to TRBD2 covers 7 bases. Germline CDR1 reads SGHNT; CDR2 reads YYREEE (reference sequence). V trimming: 3 bases; J trimming: 3 bases; junction bases outside the gene matches: 4. The CDR3 has 14 residues. The CDR3 loop reads CASSSSGTTDTQYF. The CDR3 nucleotides read TGTGCCAGCAGCTCTAGCGGAACGACAGATACGCAGTATTTT.

This rearrangement joins TRBV2 to TRBJ2-3; no definite D call. This CDR3 has 12 amino acids. Trimming cost V 9 bases and J 0 bases, with 7 bases left between them. Germline CDR1 reads SNHLY; CDR2 reads FYNNEI. The CDR3 DNA reads TGTGCCAGTTCAGAAAGCACAGATACGCAGTATTTT. Protein: CASSESTDTQYF.

The V and J genes are TRBV4-2 and TRBJ2-7, with 9 nucleotides matching TRBD2. V lost 2 bases and J lost 6; bases outside the gene matches: 11. CDR1 LGHNA and CDR2 YNFKEQ come from the germline V gene. CDR3 size: 16 residues. CDR3 nucleotide sequence: TGTGCCAGCAGCCAAACGACTAGCGGACTTAGGGTCGAGCAGTACTTC. Translating gives CASSQTTSGLRVEQYF.

The chain combines TRBV6-5 with TRBJ2-7; perhaps TRBD2 as D (7 bases). The CDR3 consists of 14 residues. Trimming removed 6 bases at V and 3 bases at J, with 15 bases between. The germline V gene has CDR1 MNHEY and CDR2 SVGAGI. CDR3 DNA: TGTGCCAGCAGAGGGGGAGGGGAGGGCTACGAGCAGTACTTC. Its protein is CASRGGGEGYEQYF.

In the case of this clone: Germline is not matched at one junction end, which may reflect a read error. The V and J genes are TRBV30 and TRBJ2-5; D call uncertain. The CDR3 loop spans 11 amino acids. CDR1 GTSNPN and CDR2 SVGIG come from the germline V gene (reference sequence). The CDR3 DNA follows: TGTGCCTGGAGTGTATTAGAGGCCCAGTACTTC. This codes for CAWSVLEAQYF.

V usage is TRBV18 and J usage is TRBJ1-1, with 10 bases lining up with TRBD1. The CDR3 extends over 15 amino acids. Germline loops: CDR1 KGHSH, CDR2 LQKENI. The V and J ends lost 4 bases and 3 bases, in that order; junction bases with no gene match: 5. Here the CDR3 reads CASSRTGGTDTEAFF. The CDR3, as DNA: TGTGCCAGCTCACGGACAGGGGGGACCGACACTGAAGCTTTCTTT.

A single count supports this clone. The gene calls are TRBV4-3 and TRBJ2-7; TRBD2 might be the D (5 bases). Trimming took off 2 bases at V and 0 bases at J, with 17 bases between the two ends. Germline V gene lookup returns CDR1 LGHNA and CDR2 YSLEER. The CDR3 contains 17 residues. Written as DNA, the CDR3 is TGCGCCAGCAGCCAACAACGCTTGACGGGGAGCTCCTACGAGCAGTACTTC. Translated: CASSQQRLTGSSYEQYF.

This chain connects TRBV7-9 to TRBJ1-2, with 7 bases lining up with TRBD1. V was pared by 5 bases and J by 7 bases, with 7 bases of the junction left unmatched. The CDR3 loop spans 13 amino acids. The germline CDR1 and CDR2 sequences are SEHNR and FQNEAQ (reference sequence). The CDR3 spells CASSQGEWGGYTF. The DNA of the CDR3 is TGTGCCAGCAGCCAGGGGGAATGGGGTGGCTACACCTTC. The entire variable domain, with the rest obtained from reference TRBV7-9 and TRBJ1-2, is as follows: DTGVSQNPRHKITKRGQNVTFRCDPISEHNRLYWYRQTLGQGPEFLTYFQNEAQLEKSRLLSDRFSAERPKGSFSTLEIQRTEQGDSAMYLCASSQGEWGGYTFGSGTRLTVV.

J is TRBJ2-5 and V is TRBV11-2; D might be TRBD1 (5 bases). Judging by the DNA end, TRBJ2-7 fits better; the J call may be wrong. The CDR3 loop spans 13 amino acids. Per germline, CDR1 SGHAT and CDR2 FQNNGV. Here the CDR3 reads CASSDRSSYEQYF. CDR3 nucleotides: TGTGCCAGCAGCGACAGAAGCTCCTACGAGCAGTACTTC.

This chain links TRBV15 with TRBJ2-3; the match to TRBD2 covers 12 bases. The CDR3 extends over 17 amino acids. Looked up from germline, CDR1 is LNHNV and CDR2 is YYDKDF (reference sequence). J gave up 3 bases and V 3 bases, and 7 bases lay outside the gene matches. CDR3 loop: CATSSARTSGATDTQYF. The CDR3, as DNA: TGTGCCACCAGCAGTGCCAGGACTAGCGGGGCGACAGATACGCAGTATTTT.

This clone has a single count. J is TRBJ1-1 and V is TRBV5-5, with TRBD1 identical over 7 bases. V lost 0 bases, J lost 0 bases, and 8 bases stayed unmatched. Germline-derived CDR1 and CDR2 are SGHKS and YYEKEE (reference sequence). The CDR3 runs 17 residues. The CDR3 bases are TGTGCCAGCAGCTTGGTAGGAACAGGGGCGCTGAACACTGAAGCTTTCTTT. Its translation is CASSLVGTGALNTEAFF.

The chain is built from TRBV5-6 and TRBJ1-4, with TRBD1 identical over 11 bases. V dropped 4 bases and J dropped 10; count of bases not matched to a gene: 9. Germline V gives CDR1 SGHDT, CDR2 YYEEEE. The CDR3 loop spans 15 amino acids. CDR3 coding DNA: TGTGCCAGCAGCCTCCTCCGGGACAGGGGGGGAAAACTGTTTTTT. It specifies CASSLLRDRGGKLFF.

The chain combines TRBV10-1 with TRBJ2-1, with 10 bases aligning to TRBD2. The CDR3 is made up of 14 amino acids. The germline V gene has CDR1 WNHNN and CDR2 SYGVQD (reference sequence). Trimming cost V 4 bases and J 8 bases; bases outside gene matches: 5. In DNA, the CDR3 is TGCGCCAGCAGTGCTAGCGGGAGCGGCGATGAGCAGTTCTTC. Residues: CASSASGSGDEQFF.

In the case of this clone: The CDR3 does not end in the conserved phenylalanine or tryptophan, so this is likely a read error. The DNA is omitted, as the CDR3 cannot be located on it reliably, and the CDR3 follows TCRdb's listing. The rearrangement links TRBV7-2 to TRBJ2-6; the DNA was not used to check the table's D call, TRBD2. The CDR3 totals 13 residues, both ends included. Germline lookup yields CDR1 SGHTA and CDR2 FQGNSA. The CDR3 loop reads CASSLGGTSGAGV.

In its sample, this clone is medium-sized. The junction departs from germline at one end; a sequencing error may be responsible. The DNA of the CDR3 is TGCGCCAGCAGCTTGGCCAGGACCGACAGACGGGTACTACGCCACTTC. This translates into CASSLARTDRRVLRHF. This chain joins TRBV5-1 and TRBJ2-7; D is perhaps TRBD1 (5 bases). The CDR3 is made up of 16 amino acids. CDR1 and CDR2 (germline): SGHRS, YFSETQ.

This chain links TRBV6-5 with TRBJ2-7, with unresolved D. The germline gives CDR1 MNHEY, CDR2 SVGAGI. The germline V and J ends were trimmed by 0 bases and 2 bases, with 8 bases remaining between them. This CDR3 spans 14 amino acids. In DNA form, the CDR3 reads TGTGCCAGCAGTTACTCGAACGGAGCCTACGAGCAGTACTTC. This codes for CASSYSNGAYEQYF.

The rearrangement joins TRBV27 to TRBJ1-5; tentatively, D is TRBD1 (6 bases). Germline V gene lookup returns CDR1 MNHEY and CDR2 SMNVEV (reference sequence). V was clipped by 5 bases and J by 0 bases, with 20 bases between them. The CDR3 is made up of 18 amino acids. The CDR3 nucleotides read TGTGCCAGCAGTCCCGAACCGAATGGGACAAATAGCAATCAGCCCCAGCATTTT. Protein: CASSPEPNGTNSNQPQHF.

Written as DNA, the CDR3 is TGTGCCAGCAGCTTCTTACTCCAGGGTGGTATGGGAAACACCATATATTTT. It encodes CASSFLLQGGMGNTIYF. J is TRBJ1-3 and V is TRBV7-6, with D possibly being TRBD1 (5 bases). Germline CDR1 and CDR2: SGHVS and FNYEAQ. V lost 3 bases, J lost 4 bases, and 19 bases lay in between. The CDR3 contains 17 residues.

The rearrangement links TRBV7-3 to TRBJ2-2; D not resolved. The CDR3 length is 14 residues. V dropped 5 bases and J dropped 4 bases, with 11 bases sitting between them. Germline values: CDR1 SGHTA, CDR2 FQGTGA. This CDR3 reads CASSTKPVTGELFF. CDR3 nucleotide sequence: TGTGCCAGCAGCACTAAGCCGGTCACCGGGGAGCTGTTTTTT.

The chain carries TRBV7-8 and TRBJ1-3, with TRBD1 matching 8 bases. The CDR3 is 18 residues long. CDR1 and CDR2 from the germline V gene are SGHVS and FQNEAQ. The V segment lost 1 base and the J segment 0 bases; nucleotides outside the gene matches: 8. This CDR3 is CASSLGSRTGSSGNTIYF. The CDR3 coding sequence is TGTGCCAGCAGCTTAGGGTCCAGGACAGGGAGCTCTGGAAACACCATATATTTT.

This clone was recorded a few times. This chain joins TRBV21-1 and TRBJ2-7; TRBD2 is taken as the D call from the table, unchecked against the DNA. TRBV21-1 is a pseudogene. The CDR3 is made up of 13 amino acids. CDR3 nucleotides: TGTGCCAGCAGCAACTCTGGGGGGAACGAGCAGTACTTC. Its protein is CASSNSGGNEQYF.

Of note for this clone: The germline gene is not matched at one end of the junction; a read error may be the cause. Other DNA sequences in the sample encode the same CDR3. The V gene is TRBV29-1, the J gene TRBJ1-3; maybe TRBD1 (5 bases). This CDR3 spans 14 amino acids. Germline values: CDR1 SQVTM, CDR2 ANQGSEA. The CDR3 loop is CSVEDGAAGNTIYF. DNA for the CDR3: TGCAGTGTTGAAGATGGGGCAGCTGGAAACACCATATATTTT.

The chain couples TRBV28 to TRBJ1-1; 8 positions agree with TRBD1. CDR3 length equals 17 residues. V lost 6 bases to trimming and J lost 4 bases; unmatched junction nucleotides: 16. Germline V lookup: CDR1 MDHEN, CDR2 SYDVKM. The CDR3 spells CASSQRPTGVWGTEAFF. CDR3 DNA: TGTGCCAGCAGCCAACGACCGACAGGGGTATGGGGCACTGAAGCTTTCTTT.